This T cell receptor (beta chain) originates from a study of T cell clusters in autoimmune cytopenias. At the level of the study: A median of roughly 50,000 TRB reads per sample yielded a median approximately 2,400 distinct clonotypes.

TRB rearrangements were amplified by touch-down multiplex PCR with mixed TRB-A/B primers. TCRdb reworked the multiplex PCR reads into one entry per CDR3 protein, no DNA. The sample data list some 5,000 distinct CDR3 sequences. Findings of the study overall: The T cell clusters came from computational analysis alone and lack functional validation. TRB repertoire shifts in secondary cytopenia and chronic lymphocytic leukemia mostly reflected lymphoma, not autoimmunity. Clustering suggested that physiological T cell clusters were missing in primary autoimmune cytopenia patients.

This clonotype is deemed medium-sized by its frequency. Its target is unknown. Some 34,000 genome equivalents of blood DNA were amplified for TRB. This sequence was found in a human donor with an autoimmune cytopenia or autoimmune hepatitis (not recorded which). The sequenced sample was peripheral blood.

The CDR3 is CSVVGFFKRNTEAFF. V is TRBV29-1 and J is TRBJ1-1. CDR1 is SQVTM and CDR2 is ANQGSEA in the germline V gene. The CDR3 extends over 15 amino acids.